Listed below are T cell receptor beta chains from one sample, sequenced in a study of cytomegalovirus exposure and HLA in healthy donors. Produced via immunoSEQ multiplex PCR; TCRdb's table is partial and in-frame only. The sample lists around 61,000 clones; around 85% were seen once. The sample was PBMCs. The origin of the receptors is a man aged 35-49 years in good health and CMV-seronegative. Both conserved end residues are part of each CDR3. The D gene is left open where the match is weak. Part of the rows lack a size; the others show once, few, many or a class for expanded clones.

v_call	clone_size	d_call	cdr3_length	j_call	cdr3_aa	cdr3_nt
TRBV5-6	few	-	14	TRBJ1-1	CASSSAGTALEAFF	TGTGCCAGCAGCTCTGCAGGCACCGCATTAGAAGCTTTCTTT
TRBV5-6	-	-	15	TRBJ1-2	CASSLLAGANYGYTF	TGTGCCAGCAGCTTGTTAGCAGGGGCAAACTATGGCTACACCTTC
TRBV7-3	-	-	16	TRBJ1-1	CASSLPFRRVDAGAFF	TGTGCCAGCAGCTTACCTTTCCGCAGGGTCGATGCCGGAGCTTTCTTT
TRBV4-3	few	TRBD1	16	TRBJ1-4	CASSIDRGATNEKLFF	TGCGCCAGCAGCATAGACAGGGGTGCAACTAATGAAAAACTGTTTTTT
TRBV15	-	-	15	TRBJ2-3	CATSRDGATTDTQYF	TGTGCCACCAGCAGAGATGGGGCTACCACAGATACGCAGTATTTT
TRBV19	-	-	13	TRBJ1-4	CASSIRERVAPFF	TGTGCCAGTAGTATTAGGGAGAGGGTCGCGCCGTTTTTT
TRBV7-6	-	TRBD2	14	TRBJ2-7	CASSIAGTRDEQYF	TGTGCCAGCAGCATAGCCGGGACTAGAGATGAGCAGTACTTC
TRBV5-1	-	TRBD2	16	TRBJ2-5	CASSVPGLAGGPTQYF	TGCGCCAGCAGCGTCCCGGGACTAGCGGGGGGGCCGACCCAGTACTTC
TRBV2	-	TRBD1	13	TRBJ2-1	CASIQGTEGLQFF	TGTGCCAGCATACAGGGGACAGAAGGCTTACAGTTCTTC
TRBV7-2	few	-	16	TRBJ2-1	CASSLAGDGQHNEQFF	TGTGCCAGCAGCTTAGCAGGGGACGGACAGCACAATGAGCAGTTCTTC
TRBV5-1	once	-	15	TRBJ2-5	CASSSSAGTEETQYF	TGCGCCAGCAGCTCTTCGGCGGGGACAGAAGAGACCCAGTACTTC
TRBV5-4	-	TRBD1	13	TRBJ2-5	CASRGGQGETQYF	TGTGCCAGCAGGGGGGGACAGGGAGAGACCCAGTACTTC
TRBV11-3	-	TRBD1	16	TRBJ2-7	CASSQIRGRATYEQYF	TGTGCCAGCAGTCAAATCAGGGGGCGGGCAACCTACGAGCAGTACTTC
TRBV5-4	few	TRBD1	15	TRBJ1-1	CASSRDREMNTEAFF	TGTGCCAGCAGCAGGGACAGAGAGATGAACACTGAAGCTTTCTTT
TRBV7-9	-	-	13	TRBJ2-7	CASSSPYFYEQYF	TGTGCCAGCAGCTCCCCGTATTTTTACGAGCAGTACTTC
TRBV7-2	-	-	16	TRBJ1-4	CASSRSQWSYNEKLFF	TGTGCCAGCAGTCGCAGCCAATGGAGTTATAATGAAAAACTGTTTTTT
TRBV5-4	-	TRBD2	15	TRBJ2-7	CASSQGTSGNYEQYF	TGTGCCAGCAGCCAAGGGACTAGCGGTAACTACGAGCAGTACTTC
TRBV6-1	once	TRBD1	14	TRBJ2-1	CASIFQGALNEQFF	TGTGCCAGCATCTTTCAGGGGGCTTTAAATGAGCAGTTCTTC